The 9 T cell receptor beta chains below come from one sample, sequenced in a study of T cells in Graves' hyperthyroidism and ophthalmopathy. Regions amplified from RNA transcripts were the TCR beta CDR3 regions. During a first-round RT-PCR of the TCR CDR3, the HTBI primer set was used. TCRdb re-analysed the multiplex PCR reads in MiXCR, keeping a single row per CDR3 protein. The profile shows hundreds of thousands of distinct CDR3 sequences, about 15% of them singletons. Sample: blood. The source of these receptors is a woman in her forties or fifties with Graves' ophthalmopathy.

This clonotype was observed many times. The rearrangement links TRBV11-3 to TRBJ2-1; 8 bases agree with TRBD2. Germline loops: CDR1 SGHNT, CDR2 YENEEA. V lost 5 bases to trimming and J lost 4 bases; unmatched junction nucleotides: 16. The CDR3 runs 18 residues. The CDR3 protein is CASSPRKGLAGLYNEQFF. Here the CDR3 DNA reads TGTGCCAGCAGCCCACGAAAAGGGCTAGCGGGCCTTTACAATGAGCAGTTCTTC. Using reference TRBV11-3 and TRBJ2-1 for the parts outside the CDR3, the full variable domain is EAGVVQSPRYKIIEKKQPVAFWCNPISGHNTLYWYLQNLGQGPELLIRYENEEAVDDSQLPKDRFSAERLKGVDSTLKIQPAELGDSAVYLCASSPRKGLAGLYNEQFFGPGTRLTVL.

This clonotype has ten or more counts. The V gene is TRBV30, the J gene TRBJ2-3; 8 bases are shared with TRBD1. The germline V gene encodes CDR1 GTSNPN and CDR2 SVGIG (reference sequence). The CDR3 loop spans 14 amino acids. The V segment lost 2 bases and the J segment 4 bases; nucleotides outside the gene matches: 5. The CDR3 DNA reads TGTGCCTGGAGTACCGGACAGGGTCCAGATACGCAGTATTTT. Translating gives CAWSTGQGPDTQYF.

This clonotype was seen at least ten times. The gene calls are TRBV11-1 and TRBJ2-7, with D perhaps TRBD1 (5 bases). CDR3 size: 14 residues. V was trimmed by 9 bases and J by 4 bases, leaving 19 bases between them. Germline values: CDR1 SGHAT, CDR2 FQDESV (reference sequence). CDR3 amino acids: CASRVTTGSYEQYF. Here the CDR3 DNA reads TGTGCCAGTCGTGTGACAACAGGATCATACGAGCAGTACTTC.

A few counts support this clonotype. The chain has TRBV20-1 and TRBJ2-1; TRBD2 matches at 8 bases. CDR1 is DFQATT and CDR2 is SNEGSKA in the germline V gene (reference sequence). CDR3 length: 15 residues. Unmatched junction bases numbered 6, after V lost 4 bases and J lost 1 base. The CDR3: CSANPGGLSYNEQFF. In DNA, the CDR3 is TGCAGTGCTAACCCGGGAGGGTTATCCTACAATGAGCAGTTCTTC.

In this sample, this clonotype turned up many times. The chain has TRBV15 and TRBJ1-2, with D uncertain. V lost 5 bases, J lost 5 bases, and 15 bases lay in between. The CDR3 totals 14 residues. Per the germline V gene, CDR1 is LNHNV and CDR2 is YYDKDF (reference sequence). CDR3 amino acids: CATSAMAQGYGYTF. The CDR3 DNA sequence: TGTGCCACCAGCGCCATGGCTCAAGGATATGGCTACACCTTC. Drawing the rest from reference TRBV15 and TRBJ1-2, the complete variable domain is DAMVIQNPRYQVTQFGKPVTLSCSQTLNHNVMYWYQQKSSQAPKLLFHYYDKDFNNEADTPDNFQSRRPNTSFCFLDIRSPGLGDTAMYLCATSAMAQGYGYTFGSGTRLTVV.

This clonotype was observed many times. The chain recombines TRBV7-9 with TRBJ2-1; tentatively, D is TRBD2 (5 bases). V lost 1 base and J 7 bases, leaving 11 bases between the germline ends. This CDR3 has 14 amino acids. In germline, CDR1 is SEHNR, CDR2 FQNEAQ (reference sequence). CDR3 in DNA: TGTGCCAGCAGCTTAGGCAGGACGGGGAATGAGCAGTTCTTC. This codes for CASSLGRTGNEQFF.

The V gene is TRBV12-5, the J gene TRBJ2-5; unclear D gene. From germline, CDR1 is LGHNT and CDR2 FRNRAP. Trimming left V 4 bases short and J 2 bases short, with 11 bases between. The CDR3 covers 14 residues. In DNA, the CDR3 is TGTGCTAGTGGTTCATACAACGATCAAGAGACCCAGTACTTC. Encoded protein: CASGSYNDQETQYF.

The rearrangement joins TRBV6-6 to TRBJ2-7; 9 bases match TRBD2. This CDR3 comprises 15 residues. Germline lookup yields CDR1 MNHNY and CDR2 SVGAGI (reference sequence). J gave up 1 base and V 2 bases, and 3 bases lay outside the gene matches. In nucleotides, the CDR3 is TGTGCCAGCAGTTACCTTACTAGCGGGTCCTACGAGCAGTACTTC. Protein product: CASSYLTSGSYEQYF.

This clonotype has at least ten counts. The gene calls are TRBV3-1 and TRBJ2-5; 9 nucleotides match TRBD2. Germline-derived CDR1 and CDR2 are LGHDT and YNNKEL (reference sequence). The CDR3 is made up of 15 amino acids. V was clipped by 3 bases and J by 5 bases; unmatched bases: 7. The CDR3 region has the DNA TGTGCCAGCAGCCAGGTTGGCGGGAGGGCTGAGACCCAGTACTTC. Translating gives CASSQVGGRAETQYF.